This note documents a single T cell receptor (beta chain) sequence. Its cognate antigen has yet to be identified. No quality values exist for individual bases; no much larger clone is one base distant. Taken from the germline V gene, the CDR1 and CDR2 loops are SGHTA and FQGNSA. The CDR3 runs 18 residues from the cysteine to the phenylalanine. Only the CDR3 DNA is retained, 54 bases long and in frame from the first base. Germline trimming amounts to 7 bases on V and 4 bases on J, with 14 as the count of junction bases outside the gene matches. This entry comes from a study of blood T cell repertoires in COVID-19 (dated by TCRdb to between 2020 and 2021). In the study overall: The collaborator samples originated in the United States, Italy and Spain and spanned the acute and convalescent phases of COVID-19. The material from the prospective study consisted of cDNA or gDNA derived from T cells, B-cell-depleted T cells, or PBMCs. Deeply sampled blood TCRbeta repertoires from subjects exposed to, actively infected with, or recovered from COVID-19 were included in the dataset. The repertoires were released in a freely available public database intended as a resource for research on the immune response to SARS-CoV-2. The samples were drawn from the first 160 participants of the ongoing ImmuneRACE study and from more than 1,000 subjects provided by 6 global collaborators. The sample metadata nearly always contained a de-identified subject ID, COVID-19 status, age in years and sex. Where available, HLA class I and class II types were obtained from metadata supplied by the sample provider rather than from assay-based typing.

TCRbeta CDR3 regions were amplified from genomic DNA by means of the immunoSEQ Assay, a bias-controlled multiplex PCR. Per the source publication's procedure: The number of nucleated cells in each sample was estimated from the amplification of reference gene primers within the assay. To quantify the absolute abundance of each unique TCRbeta CDR3 rearrangement, sequence reads were collapsed and filtered. For each sample, productive Simpson clonality was calculated as the square root of Simpson's diversity index across productive rearrangements. TCRdb provides this immuneACCESS table in a form limited to in-frame rearrangements. Some clones are lacking; in checked studies, under half of them reflect an unresolved V gene, and why the rest are absent is not known. That table supplies the V and J calls and clone size; D and trimming were determined from the DNA. This sample comprises approximately 150,000 clones, around 84% of them detected only once. The ten biggest clones cover roughly 19% of the sample.

Results the study describes overall, beyond this receptor: How much clinical and demographic metadata was included differed by source and by participant, and the metadata was provided uncurated.

Each collaborating institution followed its own protocols to collect whole blood in K2EDTA tubes. For TCRbeta analysis, collaborators shipped samples as frozen whole blood, isolated PBMCs, or DNA extracted from either of those sample types. The clonotype was recovered from a woman older than 75 with acute or convalescent COVID-19. The chain links TRBV7-2 with TRBJ2-1; 12 middle bases align to TRBD2. The sequencing sample was made of peripheral blood. The nucleotide sequence reads TGTGCCAGCACCAAAACCCGACTAGCGGGGGCCGGGTACAATGAGCAGTTCTTC. This yields the protein CASTKTRLAGAGYNEQFF.